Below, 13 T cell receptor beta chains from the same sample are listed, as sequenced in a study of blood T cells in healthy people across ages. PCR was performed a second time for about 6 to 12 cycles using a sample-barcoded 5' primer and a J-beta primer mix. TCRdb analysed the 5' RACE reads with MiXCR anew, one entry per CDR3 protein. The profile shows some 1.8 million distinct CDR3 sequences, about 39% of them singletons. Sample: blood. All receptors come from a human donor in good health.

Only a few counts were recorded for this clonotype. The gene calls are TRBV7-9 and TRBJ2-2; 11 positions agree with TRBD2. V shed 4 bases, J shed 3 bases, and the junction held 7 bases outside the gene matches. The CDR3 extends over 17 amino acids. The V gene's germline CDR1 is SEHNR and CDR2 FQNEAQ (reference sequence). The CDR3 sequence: CASSSASGGYDTGELFF. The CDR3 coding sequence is TGTGCCAGCAGCTCGGCTAGCGGGGGGTACGACACCGGGGAGCTGTTTTTT.

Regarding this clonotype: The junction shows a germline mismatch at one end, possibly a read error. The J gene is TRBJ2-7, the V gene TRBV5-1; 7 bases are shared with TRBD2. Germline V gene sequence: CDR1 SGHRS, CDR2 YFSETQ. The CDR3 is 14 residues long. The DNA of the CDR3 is TGCACCAGCAGCTTGTCTGCGGGGGAGTACGAGCAGTACTTC. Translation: CTSSLSAGEYEQYF. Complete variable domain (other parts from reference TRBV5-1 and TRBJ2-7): KAGVTQTPRYLIKTRGQQVTLSCSPISGHRSVSWYQQTPGQGLQFLFEYFSETQRNKGNFPGRFSGRQFSNSRSEMNVSTLELGDSALYLCTSSLSAGEYEQYFGPGTRLTVT.

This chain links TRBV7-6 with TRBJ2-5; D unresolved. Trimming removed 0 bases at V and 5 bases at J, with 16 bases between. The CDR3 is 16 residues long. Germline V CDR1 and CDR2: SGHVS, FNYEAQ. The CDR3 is CASSLAPTQRRETQYF. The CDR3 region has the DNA TGTGCCAGCAGCTTAGCCCCCACACAGCGCCGGGAGACCCAGTACTTC.

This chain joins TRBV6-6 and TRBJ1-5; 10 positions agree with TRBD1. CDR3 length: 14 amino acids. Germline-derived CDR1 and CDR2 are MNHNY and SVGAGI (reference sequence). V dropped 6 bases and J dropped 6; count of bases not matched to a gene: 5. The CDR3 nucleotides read TGTGCCAGCAGCATGGGACAGGGGAGTCAGCCCCAGCATTTT. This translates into CASSMGQGSQPQHF.

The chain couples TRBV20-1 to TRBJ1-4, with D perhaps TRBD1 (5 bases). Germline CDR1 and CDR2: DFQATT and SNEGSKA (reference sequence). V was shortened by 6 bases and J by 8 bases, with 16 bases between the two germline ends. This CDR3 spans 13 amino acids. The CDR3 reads CSAQWQGNEKLFF. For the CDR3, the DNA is TGCAGTGCCCAGTGGCAGGGTAACGAAAAACTGTTTTTT.

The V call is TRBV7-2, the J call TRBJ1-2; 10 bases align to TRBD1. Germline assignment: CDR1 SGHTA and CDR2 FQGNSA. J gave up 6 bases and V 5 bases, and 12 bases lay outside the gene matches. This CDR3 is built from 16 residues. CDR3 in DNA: TGTGCCAGCAGCACAGCCGGGACAGGGGTGAGAGATGGCTACACCTTC. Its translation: CASSTAGTGVRDGYTF. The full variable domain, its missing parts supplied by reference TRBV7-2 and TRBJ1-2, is GAGVSQSPSNKVTEKGKDVELRCDPISGHTALYWYRQSLGQGLEFLIYFQGNSAPDKSGLPSDRFSAERTGGSVSTLTIQRTQQEDSAVYLCASSTAGTGVRDGYTFGSGTRLTVV.

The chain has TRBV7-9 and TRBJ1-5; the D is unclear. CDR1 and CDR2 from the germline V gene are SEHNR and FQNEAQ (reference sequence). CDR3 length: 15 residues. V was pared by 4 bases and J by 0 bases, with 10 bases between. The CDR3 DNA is TGTGCCAGCAGCTCCCCGGGATATAGCAATCAGCCCCAGCATTTT. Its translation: CASSSPGYSNQPQHF. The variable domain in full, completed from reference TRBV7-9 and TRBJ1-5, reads DTGVSQNPRHKITKRGQNVTFRCDPISEHNRLYWYRQTLGQGPEFLTYFQNEAQLEKSRLLSDRFSAERPKGSFSTLEIQRTEQGDSAMYLCASSSPGYSNQPQHFGDGTRLSIL.

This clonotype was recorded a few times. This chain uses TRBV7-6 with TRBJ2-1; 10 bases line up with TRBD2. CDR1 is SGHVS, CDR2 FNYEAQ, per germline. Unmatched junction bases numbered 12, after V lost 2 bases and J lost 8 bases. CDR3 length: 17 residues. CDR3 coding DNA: TGTGCCAGCAGCTTAATGGGGCCTAGCGGGGGTTTGGATGAGCAGTTCTTC. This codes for CASSLMGPSGGLDEQFF.

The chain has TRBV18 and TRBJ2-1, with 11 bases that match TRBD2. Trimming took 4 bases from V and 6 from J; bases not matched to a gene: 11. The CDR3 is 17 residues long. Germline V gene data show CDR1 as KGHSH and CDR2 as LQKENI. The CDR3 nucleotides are TGTGCCAGCTCACTACACCCGGGACTAGCGGACCCCAATGAGCAGTTCTTC. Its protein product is CASSLHPGLADPNEQFF.

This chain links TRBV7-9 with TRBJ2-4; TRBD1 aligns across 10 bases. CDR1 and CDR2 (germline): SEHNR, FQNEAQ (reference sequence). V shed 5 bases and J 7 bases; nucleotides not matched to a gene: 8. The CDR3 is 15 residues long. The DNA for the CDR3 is TGTGCCAGCAGCCAAGACCGGACAGGGGGGAACATTCAGTACTTC. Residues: CASSQDRTGGNIQYF.

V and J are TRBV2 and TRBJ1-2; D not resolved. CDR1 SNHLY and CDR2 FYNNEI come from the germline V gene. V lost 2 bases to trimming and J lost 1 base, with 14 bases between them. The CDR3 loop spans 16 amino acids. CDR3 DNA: TGTGCCAGCAGTGAATATCGCCTAACAGTTAACTATGGCTACACCTTC. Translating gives CASSEYRLTVNYGYTF.

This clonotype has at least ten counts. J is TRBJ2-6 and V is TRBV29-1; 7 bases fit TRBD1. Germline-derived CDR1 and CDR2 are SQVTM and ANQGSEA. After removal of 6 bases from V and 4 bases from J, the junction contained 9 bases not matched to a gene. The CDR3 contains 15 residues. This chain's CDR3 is CSVDTTGVGANVLTF. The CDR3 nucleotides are TGCAGCGTCGACACTACAGGGGTCGGGGCCAACGTCCTGACTTTC.

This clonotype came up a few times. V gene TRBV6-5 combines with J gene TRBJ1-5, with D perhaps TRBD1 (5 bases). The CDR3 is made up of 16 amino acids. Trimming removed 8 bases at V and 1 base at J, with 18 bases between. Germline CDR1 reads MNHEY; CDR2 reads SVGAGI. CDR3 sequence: CASGPGVLRSNQPQHF. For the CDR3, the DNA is TGTGCCAGCGGACCGGGGGTCCTTCGAAGCAATCAGCCCCAGCATTTT.